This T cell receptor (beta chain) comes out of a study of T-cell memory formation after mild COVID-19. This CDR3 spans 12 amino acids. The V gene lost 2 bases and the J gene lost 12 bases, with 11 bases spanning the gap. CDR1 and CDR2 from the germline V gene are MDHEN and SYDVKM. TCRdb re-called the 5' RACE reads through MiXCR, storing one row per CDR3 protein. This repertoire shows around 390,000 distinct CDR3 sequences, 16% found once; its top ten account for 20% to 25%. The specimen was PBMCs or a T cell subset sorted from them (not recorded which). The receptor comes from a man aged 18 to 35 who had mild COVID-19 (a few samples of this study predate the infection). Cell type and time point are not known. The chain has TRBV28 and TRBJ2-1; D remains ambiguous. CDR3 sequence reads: CASSLGQRAQFF. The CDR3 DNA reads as TGTGCCAGCAGTTTAGGGCAGCGAGCGCAGTTCTTC. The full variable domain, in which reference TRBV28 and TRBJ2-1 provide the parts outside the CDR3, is DVKVTQSSRYLVKRTGEKVFLECVQDMDHENMFWYRQDPGLGLRLIYFSYDVKMKEKGDIPEGYSVSREKKERFSLILESASTNQTSMYLCASSLGQRAQFFGPGTRLTVL.